The 21 T cell receptor beta chains presented below share a single source sample, sequenced in a study of hypomethylating agent response in myelodysplastic syndrome. Some clones are missing from TCRdb's copy, which holds only in-frame ones; the method was immunoSEQ multiplex PCR. Of fewer than 7,500 clones in the sample, over 80% were seen once. Sequenced here: bone marrow, sampled before or after starting hypomethylating agent treatment for myelodysplastic syndrome (not recorded which). The receptors were gathered from a human donor with myelodysplastic syndrome.

The chain recombines TRBV9 with TRBJ2-1; TRBD2 matches 7 bases. The V gene end was trimmed by 2 bases and the J gene end by 4 bases; junction bases not matched to a gene: 3. Looked up from germline, CDR1 is SGDLS and CDR2 is YYNGEE. The CDR3 has 14 amino acids. The CDR3 DNA reads as TGTGCCAGCAGCGTGGGAGGGAATTACAATGAGCAGTTCTTC. This codes for CASSVGGNYNEQFF.

The chain is built from TRBV5-1 and TRBJ1-4; weak D call: TRBD1 (5 bases). Looked up from germline, CDR1 is SGHRS and CDR2 is YFSETQ. V was trimmed by 0 bases and J by 8 bases, leaving 11 bases between them. The length of the CDR3 is 14 residues. This chain's CDR3 is CASSLVQGGEKLFF. The CDR3 coding sequence is TGCGCCAGCAGCTTGGTCCAGGGAGGGGAAAAACTGTTTTTT.

The V call is TRBV7-8, the J call TRBJ2-5, with 13 bases matching TRBD2. The CDR3 extends over 18 amino acids. CDR1 and CDR2 from the germline V gene are SGHVS and FQNEAQ. Trimming removed 3 bases from V and 7 bases from J; junction bases left unmatched: 14. CDR3 sequence (DNA): TGTGCCAGCAGCTTCCCGACTAGCGGGGGGACACTCATTGGGACCCAGTACTTC. Translated: CASSFPTSGGTLIGTQYF.

The rearrangement links TRBV5-6 to TRBJ1-3, with D perhaps matching TRBD1 (5 bases). The CDR3 extends over 17 amino acids. Trimming removed 2 bases from V and 0 bases from J, with 15 bases in between. The V gene's germline CDR1 is SGHDT and CDR2 YYEEEE. The DNA for the CDR3 is TGTGCCAGCAGCTTTAAAACAGGCCCCGGCTCTGGAAACACCATATATTTT. Translated: CASSFKTGPGSGNTIYF.

The chain carries TRBV10-3 and TRBJ1-1, with D uncertain. This CDR3 contains 12 residues. Germline V gene lookup returns CDR1 ENHRY and CDR2 SYGVKD. V was shortened by 4 bases and J by 1 base, with 4 bases between the two germline ends. CDR3 region: CAISATNTEAFF. DNA for the CDR3: TGTGCCATCAGTGCGACGAACACTGAAGCTTTCTTT.

The chain carries TRBV25-1 and TRBJ2-5; 14 bases fit TRBD2. This CDR3 has 13 amino acids. Per the germline V gene, CDR1 is MGHDK and CDR2 is SYGVNS. After removal of 8 bases from V and 8 bases from J, the junction contained 4 bases not matched to a gene. The CDR3 here is CASAGTSGGTQYF. Written as DNA, the CDR3 is TGTGCCAGCGCGGGGACTAGCGGGGGAACCCAGTACTTC.

This clone is deemed medium-sized. The rearrangement links TRBV25-1 to TRBJ1-5, with TRBD1 identical over 10 bases. With V trimmed by 5 bases and J by 4 bases, 5 bases remained unmatched. Per germline, CDR1 MGHDK and CDR2 SYGVNS. This CDR3 has 15 residues. The CDR3 here is CASSPGTGENQPQHF. CDR3 sequence (DNA): TGTGCCAGCAGTCCAGGGACAGGGGAAAATCAGCCCCAGCATTTT.

The J gene is TRBJ1-2, the V gene TRBV2; TRBD1 matches 8 bases. The CDR3 is made up of 17 amino acids. Trimming at V came to 7 bases and at J to 4 bases, leaving 17 bases not matched to a gene. Per germline, CDR1 SNHLY and CDR2 FYNNEI. The CDR3 nucleotides are TGTGCCAGCACTCCCCCGGGACAGGAGGTTATCCTCTATGGCTACACCTTC. It translates to CASTPPGQEVILYGYTF.

A single count supports this clone. The chain has TRBV30 and TRBJ2-4; D is ambiguous. CDR3 length: 11 residues. Germline V CDR1 and CDR2: GTSNPN, SVGIG (reference sequence). V was cut by 3 bases and J by 5 bases, with 5 bases left in between. The CDR3 loop is CAWRAENIQYF. The DNA for the CDR3 is TGTGCCTGGAGGGCGGAAAACATTCAGTACTTC.

The chain couples TRBV6-9 to TRBJ2-3; TRBD1 aligns across 8 bases. With 8 bases clipped from V and 4 bases from J, the junction kept 8 bases outside the gene matches. This CDR3 comprises 14 residues. Germline CDR1 MNHGY, CDR2 SVAAGI. The CDR3 nucleotides are TGTGCCAGCCGTTGGGCAGGGGGCGCAGATACGCAGTATTTT. Protein sequence: CASRWAGGADTQYF.

The genes are TRBV6-4 and TRBJ2-1, with D perhaps TRBD2 (6 bases). Trimming shortened V by 4 bases and J by 9 bases, and 19 bases separated the two germline ends. CDR3 size: 15 residues. The germline CDR1 and CDR2 sequences are MRHNA and SNTAGT. The CDR3 bases are TGTGCCAGCAGTGTCTCCGGCGGGGACGGGGCTGAGCAGTTCTTC. It specifies CASSVSGGDGAEQFF.

This clone was detected a few times. This sequence joins TRBV5-1 and TRBJ1-2; no definite D call. The germline V gene has CDR1 SGHRS and CDR2 YFSETQ. The V and J ends lost 0 bases and 1 base respectively, with 13 bases between them. The CDR3 has 16 amino acids. CDR3 protein: CASSLGIPASNYGYTF. As DNA, the CDR3 is TGCGCCAGCAGCTTGGGGATCCCAGCGAGTAACTATGGCTACACCTTC. The full variable domain, with the rest looked up from reference TRBV5-1 and TRBJ1-2, is KAGVTQTPRYLIKTRGQQVTLSCSPISGHRSVSWYQQTPGQGLQFLFEYFSETQRNKGNFPGRFSGRQFSNSRSEMNVSTLELGDSALYLCASSLGIPASNYGYTFGSGTRLTVV.

The rearrangement joins TRBV10-3 to TRBJ1-1, with D uncertain. Germline CDR1 is ENHRY and CDR2 is SYGVKD. The CDR3 extends over 11 amino acids. Trimming pared 8 bases from V and 3 bases from J, leaving 7 bases between. The CDR3 region has the DNA TGTGCCATCCGCCGGGACACTGAAGCTTTCTTT. Protein product: CAIRRDTEAFF.

J is TRBJ2-2 and V is TRBV12-5; D is uncertain. V was pared by 3 bases and J by 4 bases, with 12 bases between. CDR1 LGHNT and CDR2 FRNRAP come from the germline V gene. The CDR3 contains 15 residues. The CDR3 nucleotides read TGTGCTAGTGGTTTAGGTGGGCTTGGCACCGGGGAGCTGTTTTTT. Translated, it gives CASGLGGLGTGELFF.

V and J are TRBV11-2 and TRBJ2-1, with 7 bases aligning to TRBD1. V shed 6 bases and J 6 bases; nucleotides not matched to a gene: 8. The CDR3 length is 14 residues. Germline loops: CDR1 SGHAT, CDR2 FQNNGV. CDR3 sequence: CASSPGQEINEQFF. The CDR3 coding sequence is TGTGCCAGCAGTCCCGGACAGGAGATCAATGAGCAGTTCTTC.

This clone came up a few times. This chain links TRBV2 with TRBJ2-5; possibly TRBD2 for D (6 bases). The CDR3 covers 13 residues. Germline CDR1 and CDR2: SNHLY and FYNNEI. Trimming cost V 6 bases and J 4 bases, with 12 bases left between them. CDR3 protein: CASRIGGRETQYF. In nucleotides, the CDR3 is TGTGCCAGCAGGATCGGGGGTAGAGAGACCCAGTACTTC.

The chain joins TRBV10-1 to TRBJ2-3; D unresolved. Germline V gene lookup returns CDR1 WNHNN and CDR2 SYGVQD (reference sequence). Trimming took 4 bases from V and 4 from J, leaving 9 bases between them. The CDR3 contains 13 residues. CDR3 DNA sequence: TGCGCCAGCAGTGCCGACGGAGCAGATACGCAGTATTTT. Encoded protein: CASSADGADTQYF.

The chain combines TRBV7-9 with TRBJ2-7, with D hard to call. The germline V gene encodes CDR1 SEHNR and CDR2 FQNEAQ (reference sequence). V was pared by 1 base and J by 0 bases, with 7 bases between. This CDR3 spans 14 amino acids. CDR3 sequence (DNA): TGTGCCAGCAGCTTAGGAACAGTCTCCTACGAGCAGTACTTC. This translates into CASSLGTVSYEQYF.

The J gene is TRBJ2-3, the V gene TRBV7-2, with D maybe TRBD1 (6 bases). Germline CDR1 and CDR2: SGHTA and FQGNSA. CDR3 size: 14 residues. The V and J ends lost 5 bases and 7 bases respectively, with 16 bases between them. The DNA for the CDR3 is TGTGCCAGCAGCGTGTCCAGGGGCACCCATACGCAGTATTTT. It yields the protein CASSVSRGTHTQYF.

This CDR3 is CASSFSGGFTDTQYF. The CDR3 DNA reads as TGTGCCAGCAGCTTTAGCGGGGGGTTCACAGATACGCAGTATTTT. V gene TRBV11-2 combines with J gene TRBJ2-3, with 10 bases fitting TRBD2. V trimming: 3 bases; J trimming: 2 bases; junction bases outside the gene matches: 2. Germline V gene sequence: CDR1 SGHAT, CDR2 FQNNGV. This CDR3 comprises 15 residues. Full variable domain (rest looked up from reference TRBV11-2 and TRBJ2-3): EAGVAQSPRYKIIEKRQSVAFWCNPISGHATLYWYQQILGQGPKLLIQFQNNGVVDDSQLPKDRFSAERLKGVDSTLKIQPAKLEDSAVYLCASSFSGGFTDTQYFGPGTRLTVL.

V is TRBV9 and J is TRBJ1-2; tentatively, D is TRBD1 (6 bases). The V end lost 2 bases, the J end lost 6 bases, and 20 bases lay between the germline ends. CDR1 is SGDLS, CDR2 YYNGEE, per germline. The CDR3 runs 16 residues. CDR3 in DNA: TGTGCCAGCAGCGTCATAGGTATCGGGGGGCGTGATGGCTACACCTTC. Protein sequence: CASSVIGIGGRDGYTF.